Listed below are T cell receptor beta chains from one sample, sequenced in a study of control samples from healthy donors and cancer patients. Produced via immunoSEQ multiplex PCR; TCRdb's table is partial and in-frame only. The data contain some 120,000 clones, 80% to 90% of them singletons. Sequenced sample: PBMCs. The receptors shown here come from a woman between 45 and 65 years old with colorectal cancer. CDR3s leave out the opening cysteine and the closing phenylalanine or tryptophan. The order of the fields is J gene, D gene, CDR3 length, V gene, CDR3 protein. A D gene is named only where the DNA matches it firmly.

J: TRBJ2-7
D: -
length: 9
V: TRBV29-1
CDR3: SVGGTYEQY

J: TRBJ1-4
D: TRBD1
length: 13
V: TRBV5-1
CDR3: ASSLIGQGDEKLF

J: TRBJ2-7
D: -
length: 11
V: TRBV19
CDR3: ASRLAGSYEQY

J: TRBJ2-5
D: TRBD1
length: 14
V: TRBV7-9
CDR3: ASSLQLAGGTETQY

J: TRBJ1-1
D: TRBD1
length: 14
V: TRBV7-2
CDR3: ASSSPRDRGVTEAF

J: TRBJ2-1
D: -
length: 19
V: TRBV18
CDR3: ASSPLHRTGPAGSSYNEQF

J: TRBJ2-3
D: -
length: 13
V: TRBV7-9
CDR3: ASSSRLESTDTQY

J: TRBJ2-5
D: -
length: 12
V: TRBV5-6
CDR3: ASSPDSPEGTQY

J: TRBJ1-2
D: TRBD1
length: 11
V: TRBV28
CDR3: ASSGQGVGGYT

J: TRBJ2-7
D: -
length: 10
V: TRBV11-2
CDR3: ASSGASYEQY

J: TRBJ1-6
D: -
length: 11
V: TRBV7-9
CDR3: ASSLAHNSPLH

J: TRBJ2-4
D: -
length: 12
V: TRBV2
CDR3: ASSREEVKNIQY

J: TRBJ2-1
D: -
length: 9
V: TRBV15
CDR3: ATSPGWEQF

J: TRBJ1-2
D: -
length: 13
V: TRBV5-1
CDR3: ASRYISGSNYGYT

J: TRBJ2-1
D: TRBD2
length: 12
V: TRBV7-8
CDR3: ASSQGLAGGEQF

J: TRBJ2-7
D: TRBD2
length: 11
V: TRBV7-3
CDR3: ASSLESGAEQY

J: TRBJ1-4
D: TRBD1
length: 11
V: TRBV30
CDR3: AWITGGTEKLF

J: TRBJ1-1
D: TRBD1
length: 11
V: TRBV27
CDR3: ASSVGTGTEAF

J: TRBJ2-2
D: -
length: 13
V: TRBV3-1/TRBV3-2
CDR3: ASSHRTSNTGELF

J: TRBJ2-7
D: -
length: 11
V: TRBV7-9
CDR3: ASSLDSSYEQY

J: TRBJ2-5
D: TRBD2
length: 15
V: TRBV3-1/TRBV3-2
CDR3: ASSQDMASGGRETQY

J: TRBJ2-3
D: TRBD2
length: 14
V: TRBV6-6
CDR3: ASSSGLAGGTDTQY

J: TRBJ2-1
D: -
length: 12
V: TRBV5-6
CDR3: ASSLVTGRNEQF

J: TRBJ1-1
D: -
length: 11
V: TRBV7-6
CDR3: ASSLRRDTEAF

J: TRBJ1-1
D: -
length: 12
V: TRBV4-2
CDR3: ASSQDQRNTEAF

J: TRBJ1-4
D: TRBD1
length: 12
V: TRBV18
CDR3: ASSPGQGDEKLF

J: TRBJ2-7
D: TRBD2
length: 12
V: TRBV5-1
CDR3: ASSLRGSTYEQY

J: TRBJ2-3
D: -
length: 13
V: TRBV5-1
CDR3: ASSGNTRTTDTQY

J: TRBJ2-3
D: -
length: 8
V: TRBV7-9
CDR3: ASGLDTQY

J: TRBJ2-7
D: -
length: 12
V: TRBV6-2/TRBV6-3
CDR3: ASSYQGSTYEQY

J: TRBJ2-5
D: -
length: 15
V: TRBV4-2
CDR3: ASSQNPLVSSTETQY

J: TRBJ2-5
D: TRBD1
length: 17
V: TRBV27
CDR3: ASRMLWGQGGKREETQY

J: TRBJ2-5
D: -
length: 12
V: TRBV25-1
CDR3: ATQGEGVPETQY

J: TRBJ2-7
D: -
length: 11
V: TRBV2
CDR3: ASTLDGTYEQY

J: TRBJ1-2
D: -
length: 11
V: TRBV10-2
CDR3: ASGAGSNYGYT

J: TRBJ2-5
D: -
length: 13
V: TRBV27
CDR3: ASSSGGAPQETQY

J: TRBJ2-1
D: -
length: 13
V: TRBV7-9
CDR3: ASSIARDFDNEQF

J: TRBJ2-7
D: -
length: 11
V: TRBV15
CDR3: ATSRGLRAEQY

J: TRBJ1-5
D: -
length: 11
V: TRBV19
CDR3: ASTQWVDQPQH

J: TRBJ2-1
D: -
length: 13
V: TRBV3-1/TRBV3-2
CDR3: ASSQGPNYYNEQF

J: TRBJ1-2
D: -
length: 11
V: TRBV19
CDR3: ATFGGGNYGYT

J: TRBJ2-1
D: -
length: 13
V: TRBV29-1
CDR3: SVDPGGGLYNEQF

J: TRBJ1-6
D: TRBD1
length: 15
V: TRBV9
CDR3: ASSERDRGFYNSPLH

J: TRBJ2-6
D: -
length: 13
V: TRBV16
CDR3: ASSQSVSGANVLT

J: TRBJ1-3
D: -
length: 12
V: TRBV7-2
CDR3: ASMLGLTGNTIY

J: TRBJ2-2
D: -
length: 12
V: TRBV5-1
CDR3: ASSLATEAGELF

J: TRBJ1-1
D: -
length: 13
V: TRBV3-1/TRBV3-2
CDR3: ASSQGATRDAEAF

J: TRBJ2-7
D: -
length: 12
V: TRBV2
CDR3: ASTGLRGVGEQY

J: TRBJ1-1
D: -
length: 12
V: TRBV11-1
CDR3: ASSPLPLNTEAF

J: TRBJ2-3
D: TRBD2
length: 13
V: TRBV7-3
CDR3: ASSLSSGSSDTQY

J: TRBJ2-7
D: TRBD2
length: 16
V: TRBV4-2
CDR3: ASSQDSPSGYITYEQY

J: TRBJ2-2
D: -
length: 13
V: TRBV7-6
CDR3: ASSLQGTRSGELF

J: TRBJ1-2
D: TRBD1
length: 12
V: TRBV4-1
CDR3: ASSHQSGTDGYT

J: TRBJ2-7
D: -
length: 13
V: TRBV28
CDR3: ASSSLPSPRGEQY

J: TRBJ2-1
D: TRBD1
length: 16
V: TRBV2
CDR3: ASSVPRGQLISYNEQF